This T cell receptor beta chain was recorded in a study of blood T cell repertoires in COVID-19. Study-level information: Collection of acute and convalescent COVID-19 samples took place in the United States, Italy and Spain. PBMCs, B-cell-depleted T cells, or T cells were the source of the cDNA or gDNA that made up the material.

The Seattle patients joined while their infection was active and were tracked longitudinally afterward. Per the original methods: Amplified reference gene primers provided the basis for estimating nucleated cell counts. Sequencing used immunoSEQ multiplex PCR; TCRdb keeps in-frame clones, though not all of them. V and J calls and clone size are given by that table; D and trimming were obtained from the DNA. The data contain 300,000 to 400,000 clones, roughly 89% of them singletons. The germline gives CDR1 MNHEY, CDR2 SVGAGI. The length of the CDR3 is 14 residues. Trimming cost V 5 bases and J 1 base; bases outside gene matches: 1.

The sample taken for sequencing was peripheral blood. This sequence was found in a man aged 30-40 years with COVID-19, enrolled during active disease. This chain uses TRBV6-5 with TRBJ2-5; 10 bases are a match to TRBD2. The CDR3 DNA reads as TGTGCCAGCAGTCTAGCGGGGGCCCAAGAGACCCAGTACTTC. Encoded protein: CASSLAGAQETQYF.